This T cell receptor (beta chain) was observed in a study of cytomegalovirus exposure and HLA in healthy donors. Details on this clone: Its matching antigen is unknown.

The PCR contained 60 Vbeta and 13 Jbeta primers. The assay was immunoSEQ multiplex PCR, and TCRdb's table has in-frame clones only and misses some. The sample contains more than 85,000 clones, around 80% of which appear only once. Trimming shortened V by 3 bases and J by 2 bases, and 16 bases separated the two germline ends. Germline values: CDR1 GTSNPN, CDR2 SVGIG (reference sequence). The CDR3 is 15 residues long. Study-level results: When analyzed later, the rates of TCR association showed variation by HLA locus, with DRB1 the most and HLA-C the fewest. Earlier findings revealed that most TCR beta V segments proved productive either about 87% or about 30% of the time.

The rearrangement joins TRBV30 to TRBJ2-5, with TRBD2 as a possible D gene (5 bases). Sequencing was done on a sample of PBMCs. The TCR sequence derives from a young woman in good health and CMV-seronegative. The CDR3 DNA reads as TGTGCCTGGAGCAGTACGAGGAGGTTTCAAGAGACCCAGTACTTC. Its translation is CAWSSTRRFQETQYF.